This is a list of T cell receptor beta chains from one sample in a study of cytomegalovirus exposure and HLA in healthy donors. Clones were sequenced by immunoSEQ multiplex PCR, and TCRdb holds only the in-frame ones, with some missing. This sample has around 180,000 clones; almost 85% occur once, and the top ten carry around 4.9%. The source material was PBMCs. The receptors were gathered from a girl aged 5-17 years in good health and CMV-seropositive. Each CDR3 is given with its conserved first and last residue. The D gene is left open where the match is weak. Where a row states a size, it is once, few, many or the class of an expanded clone; other rows omit it.

abundance: -
j_gene: TRBJ1-2
v_gene: TRBV5-4
d_gene: -
CDR3aa: CAQAPAPNYGYTF
CDR3nt: TGTGCCCAGGCCCCAGCTCCTAACTATGGCTACACCTTC

abundance: once
j_gene: TRBJ1-5
v_gene: TRBV18
d_gene: TRBD1
CDR3aa: CASSSQGGNQPQHF
CDR3nt: TGTGCCAGCTCATCCCAGGGGGGCAATCAGCCCCAGCATTTT

abundance: once
j_gene: TRBJ2-3
v_gene: TRBV5-6
d_gene: TRBD2
CDR3aa: CASSLAGGDTQYF
CDR3nt: TGTGCCAGCAGCTTGGCGGGGGGGGATACGCAGTATTTT

abundance: -
j_gene: TRBJ1-2
v_gene: TRBV9
d_gene: -
CDR3aa: CASSEPETAQYGYTF
CDR3nt: TGTGCCAGCAGCGAGCCCGAGACAGCGCAATATGGCTACACCTTC

abundance: -
j_gene: TRBJ1-2
v_gene: TRBV7-8
d_gene: -
CDR3aa: CASSPDRYNKEGYTF
CDR3nt: TGTGCCAGCAGCCCCGACAGGTACAACAAAGAGGGCTACACCTTC

abundance: -
j_gene: TRBJ1-2
v_gene: TRBV4-1
d_gene: -
CDR3aa: CASSQDVLGVGANYGYTF
CDR3nt: TGCGCCAGCAGCCAAGATGTGTTAGGCGTAGGAGCTAACTATGGCTACACCTTC

abundance: -
j_gene: TRBJ1-1
v_gene: TRBV2
d_gene: -
CDR3aa: CASSRVIEAFF
CDR3nt: TGTGCCAGCAGTCGGGTTATTGAAGCTTTCTTT

abundance: -
j_gene: TRBJ2-3
v_gene: TRBV6-6
d_gene: -
CDR3aa: CASSYGPDTQYF
CDR3nt: TGTGCCAGCAGTTACGGCCCAGATACGCAGTATTTT

abundance: -
j_gene: TRBJ2-6
v_gene: TRBV13
d_gene: -
CDR3aa: CASSLNSFSRGGNGANVLTF
CDR3nt: TGTGCCAGCAGCTTAAACTCGTTCTCCAGGGGTGGGAATGGGGCCAACGTCCTGACTTTC

abundance: -
j_gene: TRBJ2-3
v_gene: TRBV19
d_gene: TRBD2
CDR3aa: CASSIRERGNTDTQYF
CDR3nt: TGTGCCAGTAGTATTCGAGAGCGGGGGAACACAGATACGCAGTATTTT

abundance: -
j_gene: TRBJ1-1
v_gene: TRBV19
d_gene: -
CDR3aa: CASSMGGGLNGPNTEAFF
CDR3nt: TGTGCCAGCAGTATGGGCGGGGGTCTTAACGGCCCAAACACTGAAGCTTTCTTT

abundance: few
j_gene: TRBJ1-1
v_gene: TRBV2
d_gene: -
CDR3aa: CASSDEGRAEAFF
CDR3nt: TGTGCCAGCAGTGACGAAGGGAGGGCTGAAGCTTTCTTT

abundance: once
j_gene: TRBJ2-5
v_gene: TRBV6-6
d_gene: -
CDR3aa: CASSRRSFQETQYF
CDR3nt: TGTGCCAGCAGTCGGAGGTCGTTTCAAGAGACCCAGTACTTC

abundance: -
j_gene: TRBJ1-2
v_gene: TRBV30
d_gene: TRBD1
CDR3aa: CAWSAGQGEGYTF
CDR3nt: TGTGCCTGGAGCGCGGGACAGGGGGAAGGCTACACCTTC

abundance: -
j_gene: TRBJ1-1
v_gene: TRBV9
d_gene: -
CDR3aa: CASSTTGMRNTEAFF
CDR3nt: TGTGCCAGCAGCACTACCGGGATGAGGAACACTGAAGCTTTCTTT

abundance: -
j_gene: TRBJ2-1
v_gene: TRBV19
d_gene: TRBD1
CDR3aa: CASRIDRGPNNEQFF
CDR3nt: TGTGCCAGTAGAATTGACAGGGGCCCCAACAATGAGCAGTTCTTC

abundance: -
j_gene: TRBJ2-7
v_gene: TRBV4-1
d_gene: TRBD2
CDR3aa: CASSLPGLANYEQYF
CDR3nt: TGCGCCAGCAGCCTCCCGGGACTAGCTAACTACGAGCAGTACTTC

abundance: -
j_gene: TRBJ1-2
v_gene: TRBV29-1
d_gene: TRBD1
CDR3aa: CSVSDRVLGGYTF
CDR3nt: TGCAGCGTTTCGGACAGGGTGTTGGGTGGCTACACCTTC

abundance: -
j_gene: TRBJ1-2
v_gene: TRBV9
d_gene: -
CDR3aa: CASSHDMSYGYTF
CDR3nt: TGTGCCAGCAGCCATGATATGAGCTATGGCTACACCTTC

abundance: -
j_gene: TRBJ1-2
v_gene: TRBV6-6
d_gene: -
CDR3aa: CASSSTGRGYTF
CDR3nt: TGTGCCAGCAGTTCAACAGGACGTGGCTACACCTTC

abundance: -
j_gene: TRBJ2-3
v_gene: TRBV5-1
d_gene: TRBD1
CDR3aa: CASSMGQGPDTQYF
CDR3nt: TGCGCCAGCAGCATGGGACAGGGTCCAGATACGCAGTATTTT

abundance: -
j_gene: TRBJ1-5
v_gene: TRBV9
d_gene: -
CDR3aa: CASSVGRGNQPQHF
CDR3nt: TGTGCCAGCAGCGTAGGGCGGGGAAATCAGCCCCAGCATTTT

abundance: -
j_gene: TRBJ2-5
v_gene: TRBV9
d_gene: -
CDR3aa: CASSVSPQETQYF
CDR3nt: TGTGCCAGCAGCGTTAGCCCCCAAGAGACCCAGTACTTC

abundance: -
j_gene: TRBJ1-1
v_gene: TRBV19
d_gene: -
CDR3aa: CASSTGNTEAFF
CDR3nt: TGTGCCAGTAGTACCGGGAACACTGAAGCTTTCTTT